Shown below are 9 T cell receptor beta chains from a single sample sequenced in a study of control samples from healthy donors and cancer patients. Here immunoSEQ multiplex PCR was the method, and the copy in TCRdb shows in-frame clones only, minus some. This repertoire includes roughly 190,000 clones. Sequences were obtained from blood. These receptors were obtained from a woman aged 30 to 39 in good health.

The CDR3 DNA follows: TGTGCCAGCAGGCCAAACCTTAGCGGGGGGATAAGCAATGAGCAGTTCTTC. Encoded protein: CASRPNLSGGISNEQFF. The chain has TRBV27 and TRBJ2-1; 10 bases align to TRBD2. V shed 6 bases and J 6 bases; nucleotides not matched to a gene: 14. Looked up from germline, CDR1 is MNHEY and CDR2 is SMNVEV (reference sequence). The CDR3 runs to 17 residues.

Concerning this clone: Its ends do not fully match the called genes, so a read error is possible. The chain employs TRBV7-9 and TRBJ1-2; perhaps TRBD1 as D (5 bases). The CDR3 consists of 13 residues. Germline assignment: CDR1 SEHNR and CDR2 FQNEAQ (reference sequence). DNA for the CDR3: TGTGCCAGCAGCCCGGGGGGTTTCTATGGCTACATCTTC. This codes for CASSPGGFYGYIF.

V gene TRBV7-3 combines with J gene TRBJ2-3; 9 positions match TRBD2. The CDR3 loop spans 15 amino acids. V was clipped by 5 bases and J by 6 bases; unmatched bases: 9. Looked up from germline, CDR1 is SGHTA and CDR2 is FQGTGA. CDR3 amino acids: CASSPPGLAGDTQYF. The CDR3 DNA reads as TGTGCCAGCAGCCCCCCGGGACTAGCCGGTGATACGCAGTATTTT.

This rearrangement joins TRBV6-1 to TRBJ1-5; 9 bases are shared with TRBD1. This CDR3 has 18 amino acids. J was trimmed by 4 bases and V by 2 bases; bases with no gene match: 12. CDR1 MNHNS and CDR2 SASEGT come from the germline V gene. Written as DNA, the CDR3 is TGTGCCAGCAGTGAAAACAGGGGGCGAGGAAACAGGAATCAGCCCCAGCATTTT. Amino acids: CASSENRGRGNRNQPQHF.

The V and J genes are TRBV6-1 and TRBJ1-2; possible D gene TRBD1, 5 bases. The CDR3 totals 17 residues. Germline lookup yields CDR1 MNHNS and CDR2 SASEGT. Trimming took 4 bases from V and 8 from J, leaving 26 bases between them. The CDR3 DNA sequence: TGTGCCAGCAGTGCATCCGGGACCCCGTTCGAAACGGAGGGCTACACCTTC. It translates to CASSASGTPFETEGYTF.

This chain connects TRBV25-1 to TRBJ1-6, with TRBD1 matching over 7 bases. Germline CDR1 and CDR2: MGHDK and SYGVNS. The ends lost 7 bases at V and 10 bases at J; junction bases unmatched: 10. This CDR3 has 14 amino acids. The CDR3 spells CASKSDRVGSPLHF. The CDR3 bases are TGTGCCAGCAAATCCGACAGGGTAGGGTCACCCCTCCACTTT. The variable domain in full, completed from reference TRBV25-1 and TRBJ1-6, reads EADIYQTPRYLVIGTGKKITLECSQTMGHDKMYWYQQDPGMELHLIHYSYGVNSTEKGDLSSESTVSRIRTEHFPLTLESARPSHTSQYLCASKSDRVGSPLHFGNGTRLTVT.

The chain recombines TRBV7-9 with TRBJ1-5; 7 nucleotides align to TRBD1. Trimming removed 6 bases from V and 6 bases from J; junction bases left unmatched: 11. Germline CDR1 reads SEHNR; CDR2 reads FQNEAQ (reference sequence). CDR3 length equals 15 residues. The CDR3 sequence: CASSLGYRDSQPQHF. CDR3 bases: TGTGCCAGCAGTCTAGGATATCGGGACAGTCAGCCCCAGCATTTT.

The rearrangement uses TRBV5-4 and TRBJ2-7; no clear D. This CDR3 spans 15 amino acids. The germline V and J ends were trimmed by 3 bases and 7 bases, with 20 bases remaining between them. Germline values: CDR1 SGHNT, CDR2 YYREEE (reference sequence). For the CDR3, the DNA is TGTGCCAGCAGCTCTGGGGTCCCCTCTTTCGGAGAGCAGTACTTC. Amino acids: CASSSGVPSFGEQYF.

In DNA, the CDR3 is TGTGCCAGCAGTATCCCAGGGGGGGAGGGCACTGAAGCTTTCTTT. Translation gives CASSIPGGEGTEAFF. The genes are TRBV9 and TRBJ1-1; 7 bases map to TRBD1. This CDR3 contains 15 residues. J was trimmed by 4 bases and V by 5 bases; bases with no gene match: 11. Germline loops: CDR1 SGDLS, CDR2 YYNGEE.